The source of this T cell receptor (beta chain) is a study of Tregs in tolerant kidney transplant recipients. Study results and caveats: Few patients were studied, so findings need validation in larger groups.

For this clone: Antigen unknown. Read coverage stops 3 residues before the CDR3 terminus; the germline J gene supplies the remainder.

CDR1 is SGHVS and CDR2 is FNYEAQ in the germline V gene. V was shortened by 0 bases and J by 0 bases, with 6 bases between the two germline ends. This CDR3 contains 14 residues. Here immunoSEQ multiplex PCR was the method, and the copy in TCRdb shows in-frame clones only, minus some. The sample includes over 25,000 clones. The TCR sequence derives from a human donor who received a combined kidney and bone marrow transplant. This material consisted of CD8+ T cells from blood, taken before the transplant. The genes are TRBV7-6 and TRBJ2-7; the D is unclear. The CDR3 DNA, read in part, is TGTGCCAGCAGCTTAGCTTCGGGCTCCTACGAG. This sequence encodes CASSLASGSYE. The whole CDR3 region reads CASSLASGSYEQYF.